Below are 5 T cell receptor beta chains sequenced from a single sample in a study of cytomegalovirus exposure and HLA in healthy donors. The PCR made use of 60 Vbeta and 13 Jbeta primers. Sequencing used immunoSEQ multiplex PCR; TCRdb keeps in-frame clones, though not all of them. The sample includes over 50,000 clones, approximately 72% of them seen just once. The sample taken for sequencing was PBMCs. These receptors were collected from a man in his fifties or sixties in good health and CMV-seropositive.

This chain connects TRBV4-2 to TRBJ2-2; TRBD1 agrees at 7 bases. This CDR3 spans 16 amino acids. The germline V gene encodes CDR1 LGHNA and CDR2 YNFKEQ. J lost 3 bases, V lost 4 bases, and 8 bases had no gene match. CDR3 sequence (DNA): TGTGCCAGCAGCCCCCGCATAGGGACAGACACCGGGGAGCTGTTTTTT. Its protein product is CASSPRIGTDTGELFF.

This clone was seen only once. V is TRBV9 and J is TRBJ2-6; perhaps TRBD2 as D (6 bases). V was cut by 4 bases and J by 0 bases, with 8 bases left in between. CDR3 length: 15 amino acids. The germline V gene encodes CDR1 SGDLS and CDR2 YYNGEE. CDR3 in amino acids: CASSLGGSGANVLTF. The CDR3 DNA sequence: TGTGCCAGCAGCTTGGGAGGCTCTGGGGCCAACGTCCTGACTTTC.

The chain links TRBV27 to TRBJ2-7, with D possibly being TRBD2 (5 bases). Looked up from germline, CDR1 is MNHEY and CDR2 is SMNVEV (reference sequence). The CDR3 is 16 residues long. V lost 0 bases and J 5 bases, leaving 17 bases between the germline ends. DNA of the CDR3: TGTGCCAGCAGTTTATCAGGGTGGGAGCTAGCCGACGAGCAGTACTTC. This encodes CASSLSGWELADEQYF.

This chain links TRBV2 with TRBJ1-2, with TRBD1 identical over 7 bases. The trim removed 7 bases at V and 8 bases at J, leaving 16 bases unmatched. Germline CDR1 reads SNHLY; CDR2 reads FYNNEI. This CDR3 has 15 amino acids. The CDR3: CASTSGQTFMSGYTF. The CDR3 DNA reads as TGTGCCAGCACCTCGGGACAGACTTTTATGTCGGGCTACACCTTC.

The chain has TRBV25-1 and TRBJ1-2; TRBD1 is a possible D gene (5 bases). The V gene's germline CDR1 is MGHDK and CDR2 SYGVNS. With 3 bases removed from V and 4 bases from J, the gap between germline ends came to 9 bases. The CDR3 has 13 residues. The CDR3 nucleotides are TGTGCCAGCAGTGAGGGGGGTAGCTATGGCTACACCTTC. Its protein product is CASSEGGSYGYTF.